Below are 13 T cell receptor beta chains sequenced from a single sample in a study of human T cells and chemical hapten exposure. TCRdb reprocessed the RACE reads via MiXCR and lists one record per CDR3 protein. The repertoire consists of some 81,000 distinct CDR3 sequences, with approximately 10% occurring once and the leading ten covering 1.6%. Time point: patch test 2, 6 weeks after DPC sensitization. The treatment here: therapeutic diphenylcyclopropenone sensitization with weekly scalp DPC. Specimen: whole blood, collected in connection with sensitization to the hapten diphenylcyclopropenone (DPC). These receptors all come from a man aged 18 to 30 with alopecia areata. Some clones in this sample may be carry-over from other donors' samples.

V usage is TRBV18 and J usage is TRBJ1-5, with 8 bases that match TRBD1. Germline V lookup: CDR1 KGHSH, CDR2 LQKENI. The CDR3 is made up of 16 amino acids. With 4 bases clipped from V and 2 bases from J, the junction kept 7 bases outside the gene matches. The DNA for the CDR3 is TGTGCCAGCTCACAGAACAGGGGGGATGGCAATCAGCCCCAGCATTTT. Encoded protein: CASSQNRGDGNQPQHF.

This clonotype has ten or more counts. V gene TRBV6-2 or TRBV6-3 combines with J gene TRBJ2-5, with 10 positions matching TRBD1. The CDR3 loop spans 13 amino acids. The V segment lost 6 bases and the J segment 4 bases; nucleotides outside the gene matches: 2. The germline V gene has CDR1 MNHEY and CDR2 SVGEGT. CDR3 DNA: TGTGCCAGCAGAGGACAGGGGGGAGAGACCCAGTACTTC. Translating gives CASRGQGGETQYF.

V is TRBV20-1 and J is TRBJ1-1, with 7 bases aligning to TRBD1. V lost 6 bases, J lost 3 bases, and 10 bases stayed unmatched. The CDR3 is 14 amino acids. Germline V CDR1 and CDR2: DFQATT, SNEGSKA (reference sequence). CDR3 in amino acids: CSARHRGGYTEAFF. CDR3 in DNA: TGCAGTGCCAGGCATCGAGGGGGCTACACTGAAGCTTTCTTT.

The chain employs TRBV7-3 and TRBJ1-1; D unresolved. V dropped 1 base and J dropped 0 bases, with 6 bases sitting between them. This CDR3 is 14 amino acids long. Germline loops: CDR1 SGHTA, CDR2 FQGTGA. CDR3 amino acids: CASSLISVNTEAFF. For the CDR3, the DNA is TGTGCCAGCAGCTTAATCTCGGTGAACACTGAAGCTTTCTTT.

The chain has TRBV4-3 and TRBJ2-2, with a possible D match to TRBD2 (5 bases). CDR1 is LGHNA and CDR2 is YSLEER in the germline V gene. Trimming shortened V by 1 base and J by 6 bases, and 15 bases separated the two germline ends. The CDR3 is 16 amino acids. CDR3 residues: CASSQALGSDSGELFF. CDR3 sequence (DNA): TGCGCCAGCAGCCAAGCACTGGGGAGTGATTCCGGGGAGCTGTTTTTT.

This clonotype was detected ten times or more. V gene TRBV7-2 combines with J gene TRBJ2-3; D is ambiguous. This CDR3 is built from 14 residues. The germline gives CDR1 SGHTA, CDR2 FQGNSA. V was shortened by 3 bases and J by 2 bases, with 9 bases between the two germline ends. The DNA of the CDR3 is TGTGCCAGCAGCTTGGGCTCAGCCACAGATACGCAGTATTTT. Translated, it gives CASSLGSATDTQYF.

This sequence joins TRBV6-5 and TRBJ2-1; 10 bases align to TRBD2. Germline trimming cut 7 bases from V and 4 bases from J; bases unmatched to any gene: 1. This CDR3 contains 13 residues. Per the germline V gene, CDR1 is MNHEY and CDR2 is SVGAGI. CDR3 protein: CASTSGGYNEQFF. The CDR3 bases are TGTGCCAGCACTAGCGGGGGATACAATGAGCAGTTCTTC.

The genes are TRBV6-2 or TRBV6-3 and TRBJ2-1; TRBD1 is a possible D gene (5 bases). The CDR3 spans 15 residues. Trimming cost V 3 bases and J 4 bases, with 13 bases left between them. The germline V gene has CDR1 MNHEY and CDR2 SVGEGT. The CDR3 DNA is TGTGCCAGCAGTTATTACGCAGGGATGTACAATGAGCAGTTCTTC. It yields the protein CASSYYAGMYNEQFF.

The chain joins TRBV6-6 to TRBJ2-7; perhaps TRBD2 as D (6 bases). The CDR3 is made up of 16 amino acids. The ends were cut back, 4 bases at V and 8 bases at J, with 24 bases in the middle. Per the germline V gene, CDR1 is MNHNY and CDR2 is SVGAGI (reference sequence). The CDR3 here is CASSSPAGTPPGQQYF. The CDR3, as DNA: TGTGCCAGCAGTTCACCCGCCGGGACTCCTCCGGGCCAGCAGTACTTC.

The chain uses TRBV10-3 and TRBJ1-1; D is unresolved. Germline V gene lookup returns CDR1 ENHRY and CDR2 SYGVKD. The V and J ends lost 3 bases and 4 bases respectively, with 3 bases between them. CDR3 length: 11 residues. The CDR3 here is CAISDVTEAFF. In DNA, the CDR3 is TGTGCCATCAGTGACGTCACTGAAGCTTTCTTT.

This clonotype has a count of ten or more. The chain combines TRBV7-2 with TRBJ2-6, with 8 bases lining up with TRBD1. Germline CDR1 is SGHTA and CDR2 is FQGNSA. Trimming removed 1 base from V and 3 bases from J; junction bases left unmatched: 5. The CDR3 length is 17 residues. The CDR3 DNA is TGTGCCAGCAGCTTAGTGGCAGGGGGCTTTGGGGCCAACGTCCTGACTTTC. It encodes CASSLVAGGFGANVLTF.

This clonotype was detected only a few times. This rearrangement joins TRBV18 to TRBJ2-3; D remains unclear. Germline CDR1 KGHSH, CDR2 LQKENI. Trimming pared 3 bases from V and 4 bases from J, leaving 8 bases between. CDR3 length: 13 amino acids. CDR3 DNA sequence: TGTGCCAGCTCACCTCTGGTAGCAGATACGCAGTATTTT. It specifies CASSPLVADTQYF.

The chain recombines TRBV28 with TRBJ2-2; D may be TRBD1 or TRBD2 (5 bases each). Germline V gives CDR1 MDHEN, CDR2 SYDVKM. CDR3 length equals 18 residues. V was shortened by 6 bases and J by 7 bases, with 27 bases between the two germline ends. The CDR3 spells CASSPFAGTPVQVGELFF. The CDR3 DNA sequence: TGTGCCAGCAGCCCCTTTGCTGGGACCCCTGTGCAGGTCGGGGAGCTGTTTTTT.